This entry describes one T cell receptor beta chain. The sample's treatment: oral pan-JAK inhibitor, 5-10 mg twice daily. RNA was extracted and reverse transcribed into cDNA as the sequencing template. The repertoire was sequenced with immunoSEQ multiplex PCR; TCRdb's copy has only in-frame clones and lacks some. Of about 160,000 clones detected, under 70% appear once; the ten largest clones hold 0.7% to 1%. This specimen comes from a study of CD8+ T cells in alopecia areata. The sequenced sample was CD4+ T cells sorted from blood, obtained at week 4, from a patient treated with tofacitinib. This TCR was sampled from a human donor with alopecia areata.

CDR3 DNA: TGTGCCAGCAGCCAAACGTTGAGGGTTTTCGATGAGCAGTTCTTC. Translating gives CASSQTLRVFDEQFF. The chain carries TRBV5-6 and TRBJ2-1; tentatively, D is TRBD2 (5 bases). The CDR3 has 15 residues. Germline V gene sequence: CDR1 SGHDT, CDR2 YYEEEE. The germline V and J ends were trimmed by 4 bases and 8 bases, with 19 bases remaining between them.